This T cell receptor (beta chain) was sequenced during a study of vaccination effects on CD4 cells after COVID-19. A note on this clone: Its target is unknown.

Germline lookup yields CDR1 SGHDN and CDR2 FVKESK. This CDR3 comprises 17 residues. Trimming stripped 0 bases from V and 3 bases from J, with 18 bases between. Profiling relied on immunoSEQ multiplex PCR, and the TCRdb table lists in-frame clones only, not all of them. The sample holds about 57,000 clones, just under 80% seen once. Upon completion of 10 to 11 days in culture, CD4+ T cells were isolated. Participants got two doses of BNT162b2 or mRNA-1273 vaccine. The sequences come from CD4+ T cells from PBMCs cultured without peptide, collected after COVID-19 vaccination. This clonotype was obtained from a human donor who received a COVID-19 vaccine. V usage is TRBV14 and J usage is TRBJ2-7; D may be TRBD2 (7 bases). CDR3 sequence reads: CASSQEGWGGGNYEQYF. In DNA, the CDR3 is TGTGCCAGCAGCCAAGAAGGCTGGGGAGGGGGGAACTACGAGCAGTACTTC.